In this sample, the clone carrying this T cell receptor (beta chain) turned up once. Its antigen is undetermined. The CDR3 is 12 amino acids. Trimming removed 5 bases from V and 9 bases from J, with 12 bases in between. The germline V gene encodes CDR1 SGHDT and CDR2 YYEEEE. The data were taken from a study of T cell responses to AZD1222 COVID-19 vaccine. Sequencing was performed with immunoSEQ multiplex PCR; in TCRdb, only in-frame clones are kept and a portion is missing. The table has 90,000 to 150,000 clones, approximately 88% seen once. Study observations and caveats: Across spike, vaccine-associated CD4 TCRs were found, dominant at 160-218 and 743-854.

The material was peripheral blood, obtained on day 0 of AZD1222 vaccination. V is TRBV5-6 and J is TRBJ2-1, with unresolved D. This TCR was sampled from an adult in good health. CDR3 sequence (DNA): TGTGCCAGCAGTTCATCAGTAGGTGAGCAGTTCTTC. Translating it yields CASSSSVGEQFF.